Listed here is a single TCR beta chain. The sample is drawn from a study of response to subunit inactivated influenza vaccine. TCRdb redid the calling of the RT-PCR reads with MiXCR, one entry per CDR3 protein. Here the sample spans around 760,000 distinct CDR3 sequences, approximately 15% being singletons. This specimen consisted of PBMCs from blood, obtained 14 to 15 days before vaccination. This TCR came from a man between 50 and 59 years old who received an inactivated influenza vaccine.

The CDR3 is CASSYSITGTSGYEQYF. The DNA for the CDR3 is TGTGCCAGCAGCTACTCAATTACCGGGACTAGCGGCTACGAGCAGTACTTC. V usage is TRBV2 and J usage is TRBJ2-7; TRBD2 matches 11 bases. The CDR3 is made up of 17 amino acids. Germline V gives CDR1 SNHLY, CDR2 FYNNEI. V shed 6 bases, J shed 3 bases, and the junction held 13 bases outside the gene matches.